These T cell receptor beta chains were read from a single sample in a study of spatial heterogeneity in lung cancer. MiXCR, run by TCRdb on the 5' RACE reads, gives a single entry per CDR3 protein. The table includes tens of thousands of distinct CDR3 sequences, roughly a fifth detected once. Sequencing used PBMCs, obtained at follow-up. These receptors were taken from a male donor with early-stage non-small cell lung cancer. Each CDR3 is given with its conserved first and last residue.

TRBJ2-1,TRBV20-1,CSGVRRGRVNEQFF
TRBJ2-7,TRBV20-1,CSASTPDGSYEQYF
TRBJ2-4,TRBV4-3,CASSQERTGGVGLQYF
TRBJ2-5,TRBV7-9,CASSAETGLLETQYF
TRBJ1-5,TRBV20-1,CSATPRTGPRSNQPQHF
TRBJ1-2,TRBV19,CASSTQGAPDGYTF
TRBJ2-3,TRBV14,CASSQVWGTDTQYF
TRBJ2-2,TRBV11-2,CASIDRRSTGELFF
TRBJ1-2,TRBV3-1,CASSQGPGSDYGYTF
TRBJ2-2,TRBV5-1,CASSFSEAGELFF
TRBJ2-3,TRBV7-6,CASSLGLAGESTDTQYF
TRBJ1-6,TRBV6-5,CASSRQAVPTSSPLHF
TRBJ1-5,TRBV24-1,CATSAGSSNQPQHF
TRBJ2-6,TRBV12-3/TRBV12-4,CASRRTSFSGANVLTF
TRBJ1-1,TRBV6-1,CASSGVGTEAFF
TRBJ1-6,TRBV24-1,CATSEGGLGSPLHF
TRBJ2-1,TRBV28,CASSSLGTSLSNEQFF
TRBJ1-1,TRBV20-1,CSATQGGLNTEAFF
TRBJ2-4,TRBV5-8,CASSFDGQVLNIQYF
TRBJ1-4,TRBV12-3/TRBV12-4,CASNSRDGRNEKLFF
TRBJ2-2,TRBV18,CASSPPRVGTGELFF